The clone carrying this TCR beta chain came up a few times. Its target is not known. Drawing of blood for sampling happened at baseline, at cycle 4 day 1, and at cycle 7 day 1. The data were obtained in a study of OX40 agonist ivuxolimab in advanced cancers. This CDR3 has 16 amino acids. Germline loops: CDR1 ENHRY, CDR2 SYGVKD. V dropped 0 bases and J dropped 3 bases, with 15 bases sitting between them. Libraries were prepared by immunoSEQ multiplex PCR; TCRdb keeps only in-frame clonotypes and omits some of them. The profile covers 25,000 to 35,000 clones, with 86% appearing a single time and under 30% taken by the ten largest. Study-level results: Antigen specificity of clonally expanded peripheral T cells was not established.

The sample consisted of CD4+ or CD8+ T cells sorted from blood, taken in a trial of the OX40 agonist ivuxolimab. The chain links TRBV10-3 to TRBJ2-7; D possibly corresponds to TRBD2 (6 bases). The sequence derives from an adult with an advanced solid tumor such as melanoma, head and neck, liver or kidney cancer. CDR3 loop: CAISESALALRYEQYF. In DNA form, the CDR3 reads TGTGCCATCAGTGAGTCGGCTCTAGCGCTACGCTACGAGCAGTACTTC.